These T cell receptor beta chains were read from a single sample in a study of cytomegalovirus exposure and HLA in healthy donors. Clones were read by immunoSEQ multiplex PCR, and TCRdb kept only the in-frame ones, dropping some. Here the sample spans roughly 100,000 clones, around 77% being singletons. The sequenced sample consisted of PBMCs. These TCRs come from a male donor in good health and CMV-seropositive. CDR3s leave out the opening cysteine and the closing phenylalanine or tryptophan. The D gene is left open where the match is weak.

J gene	V gene	D gene	CDR3 protein
TRBJ2-7	TRBV5-8	TRBD1	ASSLYRDTGALYEQY
TRBJ1-4	TRBV11-2	TRBD1	ASSLALQGAREKLF
TRBJ2-3	TRBV2	TRBD2	ASSDGRLAGGDTQY
TRBJ2-7	TRBV9	.	ASSSGTRGPGVEQY
TRBJ2-1	TRBV25-1	TRBD2	ASSDPAGGRNEQF
TRBJ2-5	TRBV6-5	TRBD1	ASSYSDRGRKTQY
TRBJ2-7	TRBV14	.	ASSHPNGETGRSYEQY
TRBJ2-7	TRBV2	.	ASSEALGQQY
TRBJ2-2	TRBV7-2	.	ASSVTWNTGELF
TRBJ2-7	TRBV11-2	.	ASSPGTSTSEQY
TRBJ2-2	TRBV11-3	.	ASSLLTGNTGELF
TRBJ2-5	TRBV5-1	.	ASREQVPQETQY
TRBJ2-1	TRBV27	TRBD2	ASSRGTSGSSDEQF
TRBJ2-3	TRBV6-4	TRBD1	ASSEGQGDTQY
TRBJ2-7	TRBV6-5	TRBD2	ASSYLWTSGRGEQY
TRBJ1-2	TRBV7-2	TRBD1	ASSSTGQGNGYT
TRBJ2-7	TRBV18	TRBD2	ASSYGAGGYEQY
TRBJ2-1	TRBV5-1	TRBD2	ASSLGGGSSYNEQF
TRBJ1-2	TRBV6-5	TRBD1	ASSTEGAPGYT
TRBJ1-4	TRBV28	.	ASTVTGVRNEKLF
TRBJ2-1	TRBV4-1	TRBD1	ASSQVLTGVYNEQF
TRBJ2-1	TRBV5-1	TRBD1	ASSFRDRVSDEQF
TRBJ2-7	TRBV4-2	.	ASSQDKGLAYEQY